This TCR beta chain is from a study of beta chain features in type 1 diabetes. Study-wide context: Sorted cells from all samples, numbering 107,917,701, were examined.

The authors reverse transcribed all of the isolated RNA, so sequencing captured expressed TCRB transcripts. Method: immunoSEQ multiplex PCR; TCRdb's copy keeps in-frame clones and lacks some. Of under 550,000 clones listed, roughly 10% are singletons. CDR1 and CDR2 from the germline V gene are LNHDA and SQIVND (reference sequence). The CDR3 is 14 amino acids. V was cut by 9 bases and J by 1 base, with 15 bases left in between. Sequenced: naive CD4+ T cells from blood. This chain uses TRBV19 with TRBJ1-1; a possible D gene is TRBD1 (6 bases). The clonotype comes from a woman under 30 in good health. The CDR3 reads CASWAGQSNTEAFF. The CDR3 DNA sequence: TGTGCCAGCTGGGCCGGACAGTCGAACACTGAAGCTTTCTTT.